This passage covers 8 T cell receptor beta chains from one sample sequenced in a study of blood T cells in healthy people across ages. Then a second PCR, running roughly 7 to 11 cycles, was carried out with a sample-barcoded 5' primer and a J-beta primer mix. Each CDR3 protein gets one entry after TCRdb re-called the 5' RACE reads with MiXCR. In the table there are fewer than 2,000,000 distinct CDR3 sequences, roughly two fifths of which are singletons. Sequencing was carried out using blood. The receptors stem from a human donor in good health.

The chain carries TRBV6-4 and TRBJ2-3; TRBD2 matches at 10 bases. V lost 4 bases to trimming and J lost 3 bases; unmatched junction nucleotides: 4. Germline V CDR1 and CDR2: MRHNA, SNTAGT. The CDR3 runs to 15 residues. CDR3 in DNA: TGTGCCAGCAGTGGAGAGCGGGGGGGAACAGATACGCAGTATTTT. This encodes CASSGERGGTDTQYF.

This clonotype was recorded a few times. The rearrangement uses TRBV6-6 and TRBJ1-5; D is perhaps TRBD1 (6 bases). The germline V and J ends were trimmed by 7 bases and 6 bases, with 19 bases remaining between them. The CDR3 sequence is 15 residues long. Germline values: CDR1 MNHNY, CDR2 SVGAGI (reference sequence). The CDR3 coding sequence is TGTGCCAGCATTAGGGTACAGGGCGAGGGTCAGCCCCAGCATTTT. Its protein product is CASIRVQGEGQPQHF.

This clonotype was seen just once. Germline and junction disagree at one end, which may indicate a read error. V and J are TRBV29-1 and TRBJ2-3; the match to TRBD1 covers 7 bases. This CDR3 has 14 residues. The germline gives CDR1 SQVTM, CDR2 ANQGSEA. The CDR3: CGVSTGEGTDTQYF. The CDR3 DNA reads as TGCGGCGTTAGTACAGGGGAAGGCACAGATACGCAGTATTTT.

The chain uses TRBV18 and TRBJ2-1, with D perhaps TRBD1 (5 bases). The V end lost 5 bases, the J end lost 0 bases, and 11 bases lay between the germline ends. This CDR3 spans 15 amino acids. CDR1 and CDR2 (germline): KGHSH, LQKENI. DNA of the CDR3: TGTGCCAGCTCAGCCGACAGTTTCTCCTACAATGAGCAGTTCTTC. It is translated as CASSADSFSYNEQFF. The whole variable domain, remainder taken from reference TRBV18 and TRBJ2-1, is NAGVMQNPRHLVRRRGQEARLRCSPMKGHSHVYWYRQLPEEGLKFMVYLQKENIIDESGMPKERFSAEFPKEGPSILRIQQVVRGDSAAYFCASSADSFSYNEQFFGPGTRLTVL.

V and J are TRBV4-2 and TRBJ1-2; TRBD1 might be the D (5 bases). With 0 bases removed from V and 5 bases from J, the gap between germline ends came to 22 bases. Germline lookup yields CDR1 LGHNA and CDR2 YNFKEQ. The CDR3 contains 18 residues. For the CDR3, the DNA is TGTGCCAGCAGCCAAGATGTTGGGGGTTTCTTTAACCCTTATGGCTACACCTTC. Protein product: CASSQDVGGFFNPYGYTF.

This clonotype was detected a few times. The chain uses TRBV6-2 or TRBV6-3 and TRBJ2-3, with unresolved D. CDR1 and CDR2 (germline): MNHEY, SVGEGT. The CDR3 sequence is 13 residues long. V dropped 5 bases and J dropped 6 bases, with 12 bases sitting between them. The CDR3: CASSPPHSDTQYF. As DNA, the CDR3 is TGTGCCAGCAGTCCCCCCCATTCGGATACGCAGTATTTT.

This clonotype was observed at least ten times. The rearrangement joins TRBV7-2 to TRBJ2-1; D might be TRBD2 (6 bases). This CDR3 region has 16 residues. Per the germline V gene, CDR1 is SGHTA and CDR2 is FQGNSA. V was trimmed by 3 bases and J by 0 bases, leaving 12 bases between them. The CDR3 DNA reads TGTGCCAGCAGCTTGATTTGGAGGGTCTCCTACAATGAGCAGTTCTTC. Its protein product is CASSLIWRVSYNEQFF.

J is TRBJ2-3 and V is TRBV5-1, with TRBD2 identical over 9 bases. J lost 6 bases, V lost 4 bases, and 15 bases had no gene match. This CDR3 contains 17 residues. In germline, CDR1 is SGHRS, CDR2 YFSETQ. DNA for the CDR3: TGCGCCAGCAGCCAGGGCTCCGGGACTAGCATTGTCGATACGCAGTATTTT. Its translation is CASSQGSGTSIVDTQYF.